The present entry profiles one T cell receptor beta chain with its context. Its target antigen remains unknown. The input lacks base qualities; no much larger clone sits a single base away. The entry originates in a study of Ad26.COV2.S vaccination and SARS-CoV-2 variants (dated by TCRdb to the early 2020s). Concerning the study at large: Vaccine-arm donors came from COV1001, a multicentre, randomized, double-blind, placebo-controlled phase I-IIa trial of Ad26.COV2.S in healthy adults. Dosing of Ad26.COV2.S was intramuscular, at either 5x10^10 or 1x10^11 viral particles, delivered as one shot or as two shots spaced 56 days apart. TCRbeta repertoire sequencing served as the tool for gauging how specific and how broad the SARS-CoV-2-reactive T cell receptors were following Ad26.COV2.S vaccination. The TCR-sequenced set comprised around 30 samples: some 20 Ad26.COV2.S vaccine recipients, 5 placebo recipients and 8 SARS-CoV-2 convalescent individuals. Trial participants were randomized into five groups of five: low-dose or high-dose Ad26.COV2.S given once or twice, or placebo on both occasions. Investigators did not know the trial group allocation while performing experiments and assessing outcomes.

The paper as a whole reports these results and caveats: Compared with placebo recipients, Ad26.COV2.S recipients showed higher spike-specific TCR breadth (P = 0.0014). The authors noted that total T cell responses may have been underestimated by the TCR breadth and depth analyses. Comparable non-spike TCR breadth was observed between vaccine and placebo recipients, consistent with only spike being contained in the vaccine. Comparing responses between vaccine doses or regimens was not something the study was powered to do. Substantial breadth of spike-specific CD8+ and CD4+ T cell responses was reported after vaccination.

Deletion took 0 bases off V and 7 bases off J, with a span of 14 bases between the germline ends. In the germline V gene, CDR1 corresponds to KGHSH and CDR2 to LQKENI. Counted from cysteine to phenylalanine, this CDR3 has 15 amino acids. The CDR3 DNA has 45 bases and is translated from base 1. According to the study, the label for this sample's treatment or condition signals: approximately 18 received Ad26.COV2.S at low or high dose, single or two shots; about 5 received placebo; per-sample allocation not given. For vaccine and placebo recipients, repertoires were sequenced using samples collected on day 63 after the first injection. Between 29 July and 7 August 2020, Cohort 1b enrolled approximately 26 adults aged 18-55 years at one site in Boston, USA. Ad26.COV2.S consisted of a replication-incompetent adenovirus type 26 vector by which a prefusion-stabilized SARS-CoV-2 spike protein from the original Wuhan strain was expressed.

TCRbeta CDR3 regions were sequenced with the immunoSEQ Assay. After extraction, genomic DNA underwent amplification by bias-controlled multiplex PCR, followed by high-throughput sequencing. The published analysis was carried out like this. To quantify the absolute abundance of every unique TCRbeta CDR3 region, sequences were collapsed and filtered. T cell fraction was estimated by normalization of TCRbeta template counts to usable DNA, with usable DNA being measured through amplification of reference genes present in all nucleated cells. Repertoire TCRs were annotated as SARS-CoV-2-specific by exact matching of V gene, CDR3 amino acid sequence and J gene to a known reactive TCR set. MIRA supplied the reference SARS-CoV-2 TCR set, which was filtered for enrichment in COVID-19-positive ImmuneCODE repertoires so that public or cross-reactive TCRs were removed. Using the MIRA antigens, annotated TCRs were further analysed by specific ORF or by position within an ORF. Breadth was defined as annotated unique rearrangements over total unique productive rearrangements; depth was the summed frequency of those rearrangements. Two-sided Wilcoxon rank-sum tests were used to compare TCR breadth between groups. TCRdb provides this immuneACCESS table in a form limited to in-frame rearrangements. Some clones are lacking; in checked studies, under half of them reflect an unresolved V gene, and why the rest are absent is not known. Clone size and V and J calls were adopted from that table, with D and trimming inferred from the DNA. Recorded for this sample are roughly 300,000 clones; approximately 86% of them occurred a single time. The ten largest make up about 10% of the sample.

This receptor was obtained from a person between 18 and 59 years old who received the Ad26.COV2.S COVID-19 vaccine or a placebo. The V and J segments used are TRBV18 and TRBJ2-3; the D gene identity is not certain. The sample here was peripheral blood, taken in a trial of Ad26.COV2.S vaccine versus placebo. The DNA reads TGTGCCAGCTCACCACCGAGACCAGACACGAATACGCAGTATTTT. Its product reads: CASSPPRPDTNTQYF. When the CDR3 is completed using the reference TRBV18 and TRBJ2-3 genes on either side, the full variable domain is NAGVMQNPRHLVRRRGQEARLRCSPMKGHSHVYWYRQLPEEGLKFMVYLQKENIIDESGMPKERFSAEFPKEGPSILRIQQVVRGDSAAYFCASSPPRPDTNTQYFGPGTRLTVL.